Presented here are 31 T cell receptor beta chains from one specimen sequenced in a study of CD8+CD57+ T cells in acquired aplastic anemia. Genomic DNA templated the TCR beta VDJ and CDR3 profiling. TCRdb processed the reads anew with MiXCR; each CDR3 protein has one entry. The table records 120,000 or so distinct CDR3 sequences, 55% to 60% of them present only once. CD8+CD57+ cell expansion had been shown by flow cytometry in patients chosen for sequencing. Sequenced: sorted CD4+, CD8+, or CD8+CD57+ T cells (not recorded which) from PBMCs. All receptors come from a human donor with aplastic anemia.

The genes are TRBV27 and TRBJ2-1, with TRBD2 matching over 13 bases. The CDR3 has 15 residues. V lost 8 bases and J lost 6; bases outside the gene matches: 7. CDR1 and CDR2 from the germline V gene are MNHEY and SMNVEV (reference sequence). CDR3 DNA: TGTGCCAGCGGTCCCGGGACTAGCGGGGTCAATGAGCAGTTCTTC. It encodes CASGPGTSGVNEQFF.

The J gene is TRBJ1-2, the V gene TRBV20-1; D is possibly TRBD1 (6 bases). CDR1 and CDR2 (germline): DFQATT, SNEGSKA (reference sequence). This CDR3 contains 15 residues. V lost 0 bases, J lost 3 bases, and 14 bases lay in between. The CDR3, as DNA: TGCAGTGCTAGAGATGACGGGACATGGGACTATGGCTACACCTTC. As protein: CSARDDGTWDYGYTF.

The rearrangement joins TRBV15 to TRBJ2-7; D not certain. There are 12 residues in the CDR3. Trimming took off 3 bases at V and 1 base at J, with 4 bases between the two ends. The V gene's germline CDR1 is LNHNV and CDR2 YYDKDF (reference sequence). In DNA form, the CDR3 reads TGTGCCACCAGCAGCCGTTCCTACGAGCAGTACTTC. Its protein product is CATSSRSYEQYF.

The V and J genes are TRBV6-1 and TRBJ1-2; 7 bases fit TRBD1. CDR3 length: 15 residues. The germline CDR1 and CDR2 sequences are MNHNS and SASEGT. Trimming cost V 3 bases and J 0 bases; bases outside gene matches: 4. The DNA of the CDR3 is TGTGCCAGCAGTGATAGGACAGGCGCTAACTATGGCTACACCTTC. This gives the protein CASSDRTGANYGYTF.

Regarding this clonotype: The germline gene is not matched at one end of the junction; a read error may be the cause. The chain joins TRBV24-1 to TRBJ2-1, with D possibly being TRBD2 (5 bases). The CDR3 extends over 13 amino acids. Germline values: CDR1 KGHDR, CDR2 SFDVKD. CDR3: CATSDSQRNGQFF. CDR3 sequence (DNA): TGTGCCACCAGTGACTCACAGCGGAATGGGCAGTTCTTC.

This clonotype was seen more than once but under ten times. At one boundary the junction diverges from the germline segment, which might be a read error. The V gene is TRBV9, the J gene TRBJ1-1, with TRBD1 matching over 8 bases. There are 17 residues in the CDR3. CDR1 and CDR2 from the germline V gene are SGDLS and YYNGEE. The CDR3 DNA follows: TGTGCCAACAGCGTATCCATTCTGACAGGGGAAACAACTGAAGCTTTCTTT. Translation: CANSVSILTGETTEAFF.

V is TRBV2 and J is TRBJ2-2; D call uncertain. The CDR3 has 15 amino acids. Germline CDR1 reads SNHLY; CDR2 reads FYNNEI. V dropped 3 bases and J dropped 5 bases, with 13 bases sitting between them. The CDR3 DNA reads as TGTGCCAGCAGTGATAAAGCAGGCTCTACCGGGGAGCTGTTTTTT. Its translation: CASSDKAGSTGELFF. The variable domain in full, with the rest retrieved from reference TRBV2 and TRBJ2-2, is EPEVTQTPSHQVTQMGQEVILRCVPISNHLYFYWYRQILGQKVEFLVSFYNNEISEKSEIFDDQFSVERPDGSNFTLKIRSTKLEDSAMYFCASSDKAGSTGELFFGEGSRLTVL.

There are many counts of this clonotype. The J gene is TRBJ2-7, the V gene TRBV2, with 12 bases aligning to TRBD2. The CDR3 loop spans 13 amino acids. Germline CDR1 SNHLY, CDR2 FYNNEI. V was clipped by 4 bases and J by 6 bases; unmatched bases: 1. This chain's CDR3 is CASSGGLAGEQYF. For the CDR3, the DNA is TGTGCCAGCAGTGGGGGACTAGCGGGCGAGCAGTACTTC. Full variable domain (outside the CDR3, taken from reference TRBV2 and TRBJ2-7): EPEVTQTPSHQVTQMGQEVILRCVPISNHLYFYWYRQILGQKVEFLVSFYNNEISEKSEIFDDQFSVERPDGSNFTLKIRSTKLEDSAMYFCASSGGLAGEQYFGPGTRLTVT.

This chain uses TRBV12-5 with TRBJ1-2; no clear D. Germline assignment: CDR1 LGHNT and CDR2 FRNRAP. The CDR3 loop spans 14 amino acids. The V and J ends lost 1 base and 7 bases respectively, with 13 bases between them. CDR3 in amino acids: CASGLGGYRSGYTF. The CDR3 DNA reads TGTGCTAGTGGTTTGGGGGGATACAGATCTGGCTACACCTTC.

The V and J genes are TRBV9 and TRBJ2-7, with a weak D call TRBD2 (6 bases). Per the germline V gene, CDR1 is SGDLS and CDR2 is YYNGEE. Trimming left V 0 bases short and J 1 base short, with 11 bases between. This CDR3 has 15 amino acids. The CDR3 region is CASSVAFGGSYEQYF. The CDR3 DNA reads TGTGCCAGCAGCGTAGCTTTTGGGGGGTCCTACGAGCAGTACTTC.

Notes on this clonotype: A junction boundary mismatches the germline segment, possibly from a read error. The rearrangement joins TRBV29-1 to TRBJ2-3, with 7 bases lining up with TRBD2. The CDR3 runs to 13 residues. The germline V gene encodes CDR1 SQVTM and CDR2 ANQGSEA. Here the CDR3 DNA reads TGCGGCGTTGGGACTACCCACACAGATACGCAGTATTTT. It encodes CGVGTTHTDTQYF.

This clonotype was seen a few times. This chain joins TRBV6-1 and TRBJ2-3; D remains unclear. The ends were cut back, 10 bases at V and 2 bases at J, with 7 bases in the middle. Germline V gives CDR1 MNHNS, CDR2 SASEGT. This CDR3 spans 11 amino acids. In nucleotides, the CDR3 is TGTGCCACCGGCTACACAGATACGCAGTATTTT. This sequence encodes CATGYTDTQYF.

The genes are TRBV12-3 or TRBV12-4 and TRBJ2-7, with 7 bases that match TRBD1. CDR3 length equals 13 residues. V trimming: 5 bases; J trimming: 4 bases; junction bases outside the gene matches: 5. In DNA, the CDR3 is TGTGCCAGCAGTCGTAACAGGGGTTACGAGCAGTACTTC. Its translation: CASSRNRGYEQYF.

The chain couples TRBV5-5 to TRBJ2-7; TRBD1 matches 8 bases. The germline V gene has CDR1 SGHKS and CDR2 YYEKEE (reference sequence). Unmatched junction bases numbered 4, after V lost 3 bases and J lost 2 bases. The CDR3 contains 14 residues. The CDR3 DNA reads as TGTGCCAGCAGCTCGGACAGGGTCACCTACGAGCAGTACTTC. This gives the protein CASSSDRVTYEQYF.

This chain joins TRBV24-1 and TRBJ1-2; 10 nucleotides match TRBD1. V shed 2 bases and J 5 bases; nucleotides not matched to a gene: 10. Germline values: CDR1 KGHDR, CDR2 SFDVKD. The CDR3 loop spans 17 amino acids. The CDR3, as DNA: TGTGCCACCAGTGATTCGAGACGACAGGGGGCAAGATATGGCTACACCTTC. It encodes CATSDSRRQGARYGYTF.

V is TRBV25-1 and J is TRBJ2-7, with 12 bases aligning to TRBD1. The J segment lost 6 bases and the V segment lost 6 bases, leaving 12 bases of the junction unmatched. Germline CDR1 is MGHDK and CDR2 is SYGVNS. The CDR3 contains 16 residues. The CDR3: CASSHSSGTGGGEQYF. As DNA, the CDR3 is TGTGCCAGCAGCCATTCCTCCGGGACAGGGGGCGGCGAGCAGTACTTC.

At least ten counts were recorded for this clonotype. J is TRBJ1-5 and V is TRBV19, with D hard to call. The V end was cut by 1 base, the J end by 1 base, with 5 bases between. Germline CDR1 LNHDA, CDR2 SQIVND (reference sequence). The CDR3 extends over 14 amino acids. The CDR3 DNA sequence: TGTGCCAGTAGTATAGGCCTCAGCAATCAGCCCCAGCATTTT. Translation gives CASSIGLSNQPQHF.

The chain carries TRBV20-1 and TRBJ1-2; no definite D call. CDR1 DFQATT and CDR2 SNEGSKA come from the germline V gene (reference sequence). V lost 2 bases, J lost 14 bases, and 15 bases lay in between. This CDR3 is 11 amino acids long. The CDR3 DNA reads TGCAGTGCTAGAAATCGGACGGAGATTACCTTC. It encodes CSARNRTEITF.

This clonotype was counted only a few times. CDR3 bases: TGTGCCACCAGCAGAGACCGAAGGGGTAGGGAGCAGTACTTC. Residues: CATSRDRRGREQYF. This chain links TRBV15 with TRBJ2-7, with D perhaps matching TRBD1 (5 bases). The CDR3 extends over 14 amino acids. V was cut by 0 bases and J by 7 bases, with 13 bases left in between. In germline, CDR1 is LNHNV, CDR2 YYDKDF (reference sequence).

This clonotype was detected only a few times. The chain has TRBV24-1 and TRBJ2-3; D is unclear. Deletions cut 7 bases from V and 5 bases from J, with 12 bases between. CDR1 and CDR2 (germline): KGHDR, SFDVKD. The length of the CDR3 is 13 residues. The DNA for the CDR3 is TGTGCCACCAGCCCGCGGTCGGGAGATACGCAGTATTTT. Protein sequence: CATSPRSGDTQYF.

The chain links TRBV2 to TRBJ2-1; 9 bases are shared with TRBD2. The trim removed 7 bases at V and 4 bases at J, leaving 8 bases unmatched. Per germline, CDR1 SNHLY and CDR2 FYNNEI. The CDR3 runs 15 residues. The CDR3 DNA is TGTGCCAGCAACCGACCTAGCGGGACATACAATGAGCAGTTCTTC. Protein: CASNRPSGTYNEQFF.

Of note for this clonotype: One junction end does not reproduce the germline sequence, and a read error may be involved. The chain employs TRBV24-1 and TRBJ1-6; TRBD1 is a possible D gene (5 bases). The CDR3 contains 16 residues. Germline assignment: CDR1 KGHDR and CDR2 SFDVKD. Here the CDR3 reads CATSVPGERYNSPLHF. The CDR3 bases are TGTGCCACCAGTGTACCGGGGGAGCGATATAATTCACCCCTCCACTTC.

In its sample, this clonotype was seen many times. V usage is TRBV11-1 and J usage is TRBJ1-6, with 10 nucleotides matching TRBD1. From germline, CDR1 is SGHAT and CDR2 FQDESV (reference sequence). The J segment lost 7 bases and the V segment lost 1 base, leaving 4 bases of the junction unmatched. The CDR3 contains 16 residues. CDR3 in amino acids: CASSLGGTGENSPLHF. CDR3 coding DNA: TGTGCCAGCAGCTTAGGGGGGACAGGGGAGAATTCACCCCTCCACTTT.

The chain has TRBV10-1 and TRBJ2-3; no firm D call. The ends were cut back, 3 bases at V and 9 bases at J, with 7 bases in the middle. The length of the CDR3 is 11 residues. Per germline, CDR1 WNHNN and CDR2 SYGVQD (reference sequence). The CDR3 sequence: CASSESRTQYF. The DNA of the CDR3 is TGCGCCAGCAGTGAATCTCGGACGCAGTATTTT.

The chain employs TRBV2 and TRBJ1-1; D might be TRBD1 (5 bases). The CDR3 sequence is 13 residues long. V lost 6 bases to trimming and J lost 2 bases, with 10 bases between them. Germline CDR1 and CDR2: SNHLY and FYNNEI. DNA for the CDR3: TGTGCCAGCAGGGGGCAACGCAACACTGAAGCTTTCTTT. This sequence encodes CASRGQRNTEAFF. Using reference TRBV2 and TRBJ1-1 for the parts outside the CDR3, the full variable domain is EPEVTQTPSHQVTQMGQEVILRCVPISNHLYFYWYRQILGQKVEFLVSFYNNEISEKSEIFDDQFSVERPDGSNFTLKIRSTKLEDSAMYFCASRGQRNTEAFFGQGTRLTVV.

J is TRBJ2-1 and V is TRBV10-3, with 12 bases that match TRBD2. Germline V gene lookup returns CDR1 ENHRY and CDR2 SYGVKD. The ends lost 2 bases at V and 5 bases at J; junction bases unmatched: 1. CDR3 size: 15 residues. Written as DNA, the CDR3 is TGTGCCATCAGTGAGACTAGCGGGAGGCACAATGAGCAGTTCTTC. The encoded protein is CAISETSGRHNEQFF.

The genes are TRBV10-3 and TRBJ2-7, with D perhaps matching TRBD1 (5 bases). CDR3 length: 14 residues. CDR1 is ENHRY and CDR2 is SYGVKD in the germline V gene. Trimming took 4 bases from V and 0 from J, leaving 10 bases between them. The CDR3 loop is CAISVADTSYEQYF. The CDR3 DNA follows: TGTGCCATCAGTGTCGCGGACACCTCCTACGAGCAGTACTTC.

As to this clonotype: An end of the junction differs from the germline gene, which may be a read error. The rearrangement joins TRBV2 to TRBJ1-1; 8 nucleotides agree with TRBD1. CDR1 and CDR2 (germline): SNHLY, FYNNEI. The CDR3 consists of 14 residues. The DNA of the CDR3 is TGTGCCAGCAGTGGGATTTCGACAGGGGATGAATCTTTCTTT. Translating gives CASSGISTGDESFF.

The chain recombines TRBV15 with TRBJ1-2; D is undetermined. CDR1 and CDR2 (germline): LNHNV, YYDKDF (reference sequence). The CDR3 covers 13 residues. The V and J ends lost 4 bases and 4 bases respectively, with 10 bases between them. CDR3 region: CATSKGGSYGYTF. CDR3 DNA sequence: TGTGCCACCAGCAAGGGAGGGAGCTATGGCTACACCTTC.

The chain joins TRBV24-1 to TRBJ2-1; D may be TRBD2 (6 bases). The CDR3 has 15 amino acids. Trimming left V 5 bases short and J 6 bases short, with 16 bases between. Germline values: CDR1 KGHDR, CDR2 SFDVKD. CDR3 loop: CATSGLSRERNEQFF. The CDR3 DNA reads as TGTGCCACCAGTGGCCTATCCCGGGAGCGCAATGAGCAGTTCTTC.

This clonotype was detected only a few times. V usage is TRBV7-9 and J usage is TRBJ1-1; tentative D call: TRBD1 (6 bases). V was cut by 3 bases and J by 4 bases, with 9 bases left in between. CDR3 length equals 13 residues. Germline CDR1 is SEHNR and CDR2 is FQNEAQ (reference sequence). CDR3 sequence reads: CASSFGGATEAFF. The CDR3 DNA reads TGTGCCAGCAGCTTCGGGGGGGCCACTGAAGCTTTCTTT.